A single sample is the source of the 20 T cell receptor beta chains below, sequenced in a study of cytotoxic CD8 clonotypes in ibrutinib-treated CLL. Assay: immunoSEQ multiplex PCR; the TCRdb copy retains only in-frame clones and omits some. The repertoire consists of around 30,000 clones, with approximately 57% occurring once and the leading ten covering approximately 4.7%. The source material was PBMCs, sampled before ibrutinib treatment. The receptor set was obtained from a human donor with chronic lymphocytic leukemia.

The CDR3 sequence is CASSKGAPGQAGPGNQPQHF. The CDR3 coding sequence is TGTGCCAGCAGCAAAGGGGCGCCGGGCCAGGCGGGGCCAGGTAATCAGCCCCAGCATTTT. V is TRBV7-8 and J is TRBJ1-5; weak D call: TRBD1 (5 bases). The CDR3 has 20 residues. CDR1 SGHVS and CDR2 FQNEAQ come from the germline V gene. Trimming took off 5 bases at V and 4 bases at J, with 30 bases between the two ends. The full variable domain, its missing parts supplied by reference TRBV7-8 and TRBJ1-5, is GAGVSQSPRYKVAKRGQDVALRCDPISGHVSLFWYQQALGQGPEFLTYFQNEAQLDKSGLPSDRFFAERPEGSVSTLKIQRTQQEDSAVYLCASSKGAPGQAGPGNQPQHFGDGTRLSIL.

The chain links TRBV28 to TRBJ2-7, with TRBD1 identical over 7 bases. Trimming cost V 6 bases and J 2 bases; bases outside gene matches: 10. This CDR3 spans 15 amino acids. Germline CDR1 reads MDHEN; CDR2 reads SYDVKM. Here the CDR3 reads CASSTGQAYAYEQYF. CDR3 sequence (DNA): TGTGCCAGCAGCACCGGACAGGCCTACGCCTACGAGCAGTACTTC.

Only a few counts were recorded for this clone. V is TRBV6-1 and J is TRBJ2-3; D perhaps matches TRBD2 (6 bases). Per germline, CDR1 MNHNS and CDR2 SASEGT. V lost 10 bases, J lost 2 bases, and 10 bases lay in between. There are 12 residues in the CDR3. Here the CDR3 DNA reads TGTGCCATCGGGGACTTCACAGATACGCAGTATTTT. Protein: CAIGDFTDTQYF.

The gene calls are TRBV6-1 and TRBJ2-1, with a possible D match to TRBD2 (5 bases). The V gene lost 8 bases and the J gene lost 5 bases, with 19 bases spanning the gap. This CDR3 region has 15 residues. Germline V gives CDR1 MNHNS, CDR2 SASEGT. CDR3 protein: CASGDYYNPHNEQFF. The DNA for the CDR3 is TGTGCCAGCGGAGACTACTATAACCCGCACAATGAGCAGTTCTTC.

The V and J genes are TRBV5-4 and TRBJ1-1; 8 bases agree with TRBD1. Looked up from germline, CDR1 is SGHNT and CDR2 is YYREEE (reference sequence). With V trimmed by 3 bases and J by 8 bases, 9 bases remained unmatched. The CDR3 length is 14 residues. The CDR3 nucleotides read TGTGCCAGCAGCTGGACAGGGTTCATTTCGGAAGCTTTCTTT. It codes for CASSWTGFISEAFF.

The CDR3 loop is CASSLRRPQGNQGYTF. The CDR3 coding sequence is TGTGCCAGCAGCTTGCGCCGCCCACAGGGGAATCAAGGCTACACCTTC. This chain connects TRBV7-9 to TRBJ1-2; 7 bases match TRBD1. V dropped 3 bases and J dropped 8; count of bases not matched to a gene: 15. CDR3 length equals 16 residues. Germline loops: CDR1 SEHNR, CDR2 FQNEAQ (reference sequence).

This clone showed up just a few times. J is TRBJ1-1 and V is TRBV10-2; 7 nucleotides agree with TRBD1. CDR3 length: 13 amino acids. Germline CDR1 and CDR2: WSHSY and SAAADI. Unmatched junction bases numbered 8, after V lost 8 bases and J lost 5 bases. As DNA, the CDR3 is TGCGCCAGCCGAGACAGGGACCTTACTGAAGCTTTCTTT. Its protein product is CASRDRDLTEAFF.

The rearrangement uses TRBV5-1 and TRBJ1-2, with 10 bases aligning to TRBD1. The J segment lost 0 bases and the V segment lost 4 bases, leaving 3 bases of the junction unmatched. This CDR3 has 15 residues. In germline, CDR1 is SGHRS, CDR2 YFSETQ. CDR3 nucleotide sequence: TGCGCCAGCAGCCGTGGGACAGGGGCTAACTATGGCTACACCTTC. Translation: CASSRGTGANYGYTF.

The chain uses TRBV7-2 and TRBJ1-2; D unresolved. There are 14 residues in the CDR3. Germline loops: CDR1 SGHTA, CDR2 FQGNSA. Deletions cut 5 bases from V and 6 bases from J, with 16 bases between. The CDR3 coding sequence is TGTGCCAGCAGCCTAAGAGCAAAGGGAGATGGCTACACCTTC. It specifies CASSLRAKGDGYTF.

The chain recombines TRBV18 with TRBJ2-6; D not certain. V was pared by 2 bases and J by 0 bases, with 8 bases between. The germline gives CDR1 KGHSH, CDR2 LQKENI. This CDR3 comprises 16 residues. CDR3 sequence reads: CASSPGISSGANVLTF. Written as DNA, the CDR3 is TGTGCCAGCTCACCAGGGATCTCCTCTGGGGCCAACGTCCTGACTTTC.

The chain joins TRBV19 to TRBJ2-7; 8 bases fit TRBD2. The CDR3 consists of 14 residues. The germline gives CDR1 LNHDA, CDR2 SQIVND (reference sequence). The trim removed 3 bases at V and 3 bases at J, leaving 4 bases unmatched. The CDR3 bases are TGTGCCAGTAGTATCCCGGGACTAGTCTACGAGCAGTACTTC. Translation: CASSIPGLVYEQYF.

Written as DNA, the CDR3 is TGTGCCAGTAGTATACTAGCGGGGACCTACGAGCAGTACTTC. It is translated as CASSILAGTYEQYF. The chain has TRBV19 and TRBJ2-7, with 9 positions matching TRBD2. Trimming removed 2 bases from V and 2 bases from J; junction bases left unmatched: 1. This CDR3 is built from 14 residues. Germline loops: CDR1 LNHDA, CDR2 SQIVND (reference sequence).

In its sample, this clone was seen a few times. The chain is built from TRBV7-9 and TRBJ2-4; perhaps TRBD2 as D (6 bases). In germline, CDR1 is SEHNR, CDR2 FQNEAQ (reference sequence). Deletions cut 5 bases from V and 0 bases from J, with 17 bases between. This CDR3 region has 17 residues. The CDR3 DNA reads as TGTGCCAGCAGCCCACGTGGCGGGGATCTAGCCAAAAACATTCAGTACTTC. It yields the protein CASSPRGGDLAKNIQYF.

The chain recombines TRBV7-9 with TRBJ1-2, with D uncertain. The CDR3 loop spans 13 amino acids. The V end lost 1 base, the J end lost 7 bases, and 10 bases lay between the germline ends. Germline-derived CDR1 and CDR2 are SEHNR and FQNEAQ (reference sequence). The CDR3 spells CASSLGAGSGYTF. The CDR3, as DNA: TGTGCCAGCAGCTTAGGGGCAGGTTCTGGCTACACCTTC.

The table lists this clone with a few counts. The chain couples TRBV6-1 to TRBJ2-3; tentative D call: TRBD2 (6 bases). Germline V gene lookup returns CDR1 MNHNS and CDR2 SASEGT. V lost 3 bases and J lost 5, with 15 bases in between. The length of the CDR3 is 15 residues. The CDR3 DNA reads TGTGCCAGCAGTGAGACGCCTCTAGCGATAGATACGCAGTATTTT. This gives the protein CASSETPLAIDTQYF.

CDR3 nucleotide sequence: TGTGCCAGCAGCTTAATCGGAGGGGATCAGCCCCAGCATTTT. This sequence encodes CASSLIGGDQPQHF. The chain recombines TRBV7-3 with TRBJ1-5; TRBD1 might be the D (5 bases). V was clipped by 1 base and J by 5 bases, with 9 bases between them. The CDR3 has 14 amino acids. Germline CDR1 and CDR2: SGHTA and FQGTGA.

This clone was observed a single time. This chain connects TRBV10-3 to TRBJ2-5, with D unclear. The CDR3 sequence is 16 residues long. Deletions cut 3 bases from V and 5 bases from J, with 19 bases between. Germline values: CDR1 ENHRY, CDR2 SYGVKD. The CDR3 spells CAISDVVYGSPETQYF. As DNA, the CDR3 is TGTGCCATCAGTGATGTGGTTTATGGATCCCCGGAGACCCAGTACTTC.

The chain combines TRBV7-2 with TRBJ2-7; D uncertain. Trimming left V 2 bases short and J 3 bases short, with 8 bases between. Germline assignment: CDR1 SGHTA and CDR2 FQGNSA. CDR3 size: 13 residues. The CDR3 sequence: CASSLIPVYEQYF. In nucleotides, the CDR3 is TGTGCCAGCAGCTTAATTCCCGTCTACGAGCAGTACTTC.

The chain has TRBV29-1 and TRBJ1-1; D gene uncertain. The CDR3 totals 12 residues. The germline gives CDR1 SQVTM, CDR2 ANQGSEA. The CDR3 nucleotides are TGCAGGGCGGGTCCGGGTTACACTGAAGCTTTCTTT. Residues: CRAGPGYTEAFF.

Sample share makes this clone medium-sized. CDR3 sequence: CAIQKGTGGYEQYF. CDR3 in DNA: TGTGCCATACAAAAAGGGACGGGAGGGTACGAGCAGTACTTC. The gene calls are TRBV10-3 and TRBJ2-7; 8 positions agree with TRBD2. This CDR3 is 14 amino acids long. Germline V gives CDR1 ENHRY, CDR2 SYGVKD. With V trimmed by 9 bases and J by 4 bases, 11 bases remained unmatched.